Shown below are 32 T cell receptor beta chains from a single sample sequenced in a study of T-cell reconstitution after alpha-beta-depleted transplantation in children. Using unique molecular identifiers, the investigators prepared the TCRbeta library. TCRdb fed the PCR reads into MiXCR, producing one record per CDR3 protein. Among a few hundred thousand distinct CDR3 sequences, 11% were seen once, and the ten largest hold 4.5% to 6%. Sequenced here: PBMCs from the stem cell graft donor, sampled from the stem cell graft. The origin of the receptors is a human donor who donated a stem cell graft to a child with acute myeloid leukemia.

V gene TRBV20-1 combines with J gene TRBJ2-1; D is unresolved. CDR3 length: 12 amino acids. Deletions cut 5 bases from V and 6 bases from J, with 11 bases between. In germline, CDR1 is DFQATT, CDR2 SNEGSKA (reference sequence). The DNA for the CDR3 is TGCAGTGCTTCAGTATCGGGCAATGAGCAGTTCTTC. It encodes CSASVSGNEQFF.

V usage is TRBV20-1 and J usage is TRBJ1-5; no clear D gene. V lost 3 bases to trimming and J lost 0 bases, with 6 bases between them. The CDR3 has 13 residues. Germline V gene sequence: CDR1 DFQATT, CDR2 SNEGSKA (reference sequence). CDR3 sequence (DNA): TGCAGTGCTAGCTTCGGTAGCAATCAGCCCCAGCATTTT. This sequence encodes CSASFGSNQPQHF.

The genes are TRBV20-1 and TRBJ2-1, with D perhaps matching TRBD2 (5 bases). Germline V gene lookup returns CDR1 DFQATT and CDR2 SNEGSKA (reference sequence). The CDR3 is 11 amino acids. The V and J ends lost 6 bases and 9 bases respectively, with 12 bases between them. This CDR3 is CSAPVASEQFF. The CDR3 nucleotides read TGCAGTGCGCCAGTAGCGTCTGAGCAGTTCTTC.

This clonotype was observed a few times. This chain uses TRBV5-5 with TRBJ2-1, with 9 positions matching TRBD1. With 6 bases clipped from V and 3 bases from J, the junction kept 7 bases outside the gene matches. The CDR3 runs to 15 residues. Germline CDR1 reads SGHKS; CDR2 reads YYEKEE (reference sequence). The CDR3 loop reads CASIPGTGYYNEQFF. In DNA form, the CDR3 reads TGTGCCAGCATCCCCGGGACAGGGTACTACAATGAGCAGTTCTTC. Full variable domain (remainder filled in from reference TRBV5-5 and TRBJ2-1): DAGVTQSPTHLIKTRGQQVTLRCSPISGHKSVSWYQQVLGQGPQFIFQYYEKEERGRGNFPDRFSARQFPNYSSELNVNALLLGDSALYLCASIPGTGYYNEQFFGPGTRLTVL.

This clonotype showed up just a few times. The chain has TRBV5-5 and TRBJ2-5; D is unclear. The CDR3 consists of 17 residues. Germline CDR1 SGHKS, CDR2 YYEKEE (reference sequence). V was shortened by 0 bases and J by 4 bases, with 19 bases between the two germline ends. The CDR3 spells CASSLGVGNSLRETQYF. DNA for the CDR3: TGTGCCAGCAGCTTGGGTGTGGGAAATAGTCTGCGAGAGACCCAGTACTTC.

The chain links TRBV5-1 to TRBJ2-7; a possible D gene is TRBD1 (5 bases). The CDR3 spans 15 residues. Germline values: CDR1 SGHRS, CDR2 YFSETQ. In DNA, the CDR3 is TGCGCCAGCAGCTTCGGACACGGTGGGTCCTACGAGCACTACGTC. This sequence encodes CASSFGHGGSYEHYV.

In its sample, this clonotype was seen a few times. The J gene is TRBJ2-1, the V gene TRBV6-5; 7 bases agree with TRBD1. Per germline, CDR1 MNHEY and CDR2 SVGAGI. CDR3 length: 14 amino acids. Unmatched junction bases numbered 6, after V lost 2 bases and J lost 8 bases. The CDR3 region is CASSYTSGGHEQFF. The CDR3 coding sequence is TGTGCCAGCAGTTACACCTCAGGGGGTCATGAGCAGTTCTTC.

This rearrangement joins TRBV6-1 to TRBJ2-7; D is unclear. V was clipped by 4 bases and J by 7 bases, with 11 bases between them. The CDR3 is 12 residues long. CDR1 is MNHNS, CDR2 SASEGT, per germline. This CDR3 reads CASSGDLGEQYV. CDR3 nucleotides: TGTGCCAGCAGTGGAGACTTGGGGGAGCAGTACGTC.

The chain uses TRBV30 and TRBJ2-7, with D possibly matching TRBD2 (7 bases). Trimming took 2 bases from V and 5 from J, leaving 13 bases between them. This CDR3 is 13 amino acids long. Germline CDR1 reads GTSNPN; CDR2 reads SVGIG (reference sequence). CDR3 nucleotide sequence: TGTGCCTGGAGTCTTACAGGGAGGGACGAGCAGTACTTC. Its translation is CAWSLTGRDEQYF. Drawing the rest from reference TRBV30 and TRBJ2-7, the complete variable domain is SQTIHQWPATLVQPVGSPLSLECTVEGTSNPNLYWYRQAAGRGLQLLFYSVGIGQISSEVPQNLSASRPQDRQFILSSKKLLLSDSGFYLCAWSLTGRDEQYFGPGTRLTVT.

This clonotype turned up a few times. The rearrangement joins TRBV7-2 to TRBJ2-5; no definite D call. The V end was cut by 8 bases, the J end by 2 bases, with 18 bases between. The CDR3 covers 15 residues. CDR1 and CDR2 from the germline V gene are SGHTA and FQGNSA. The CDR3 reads CASGSSLGYQETQYF. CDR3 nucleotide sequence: TGTGCCAGCGGGTCGAGTCTGGGATATCAAGAGACCCAGTACTTC.

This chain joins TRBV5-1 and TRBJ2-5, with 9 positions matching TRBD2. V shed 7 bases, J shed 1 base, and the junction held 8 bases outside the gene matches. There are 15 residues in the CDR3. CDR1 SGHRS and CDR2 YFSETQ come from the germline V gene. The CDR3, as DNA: TGCGCCAGCTCGGCTAGCGGGGCCGTCCAAGAGACCCAGTACTTC. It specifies CASSASGAVQETQYF.

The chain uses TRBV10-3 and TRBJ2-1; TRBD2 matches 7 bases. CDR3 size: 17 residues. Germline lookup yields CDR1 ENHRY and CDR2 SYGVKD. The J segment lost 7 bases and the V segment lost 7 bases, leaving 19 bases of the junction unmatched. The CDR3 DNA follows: TGTGCCATCACCAGCGGGAACTCCCAAAGGGGTCGTAATGAGCAGTTCTTC. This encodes CAITSGNSQRGRNEQFF.

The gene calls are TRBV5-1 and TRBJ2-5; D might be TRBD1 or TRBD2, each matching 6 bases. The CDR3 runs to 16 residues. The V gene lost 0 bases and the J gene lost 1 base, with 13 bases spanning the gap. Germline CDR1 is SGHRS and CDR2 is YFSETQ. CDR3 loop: CASSLGGGPPQETQYF. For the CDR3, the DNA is TGCGCCAGCAGCTTGGGTGGGGGGCCTCCCCAAGAGACCCAGTACTTC.

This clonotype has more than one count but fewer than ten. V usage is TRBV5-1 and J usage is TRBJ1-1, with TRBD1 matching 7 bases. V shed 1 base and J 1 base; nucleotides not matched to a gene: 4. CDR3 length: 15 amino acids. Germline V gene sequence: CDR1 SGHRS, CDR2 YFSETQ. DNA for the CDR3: TGCGCCAGCAGCTTGACCGGGACAGCGAACACTGAAGCTTTCTTT. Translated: CASSLTGTANTEAFF.

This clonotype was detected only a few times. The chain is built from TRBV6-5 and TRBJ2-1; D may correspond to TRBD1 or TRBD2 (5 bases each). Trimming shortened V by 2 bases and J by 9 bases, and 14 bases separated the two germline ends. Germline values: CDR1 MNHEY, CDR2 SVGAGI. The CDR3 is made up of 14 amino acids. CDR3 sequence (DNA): TGTGCCAGCAGTTACGGGACCGGCCTGGGTGAGCAGTTCTTC. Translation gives CASSYGTGLGEQFF.

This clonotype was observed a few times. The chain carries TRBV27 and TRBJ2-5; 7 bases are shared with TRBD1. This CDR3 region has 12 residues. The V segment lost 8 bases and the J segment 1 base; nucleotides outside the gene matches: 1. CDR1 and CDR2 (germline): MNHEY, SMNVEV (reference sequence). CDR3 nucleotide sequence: TGTGCCAGCGGACAGGTCCAAGAGACCCAGTACTTC. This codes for CASGQVQETQYF.

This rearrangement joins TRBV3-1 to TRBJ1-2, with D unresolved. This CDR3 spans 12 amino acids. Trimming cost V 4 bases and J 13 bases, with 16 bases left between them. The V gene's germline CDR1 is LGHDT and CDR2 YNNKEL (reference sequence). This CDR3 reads CASSRESSRCTF. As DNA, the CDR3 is TGTGCCAGCAGCCGAGAAAGTTCGCGCTGCACCTTC.

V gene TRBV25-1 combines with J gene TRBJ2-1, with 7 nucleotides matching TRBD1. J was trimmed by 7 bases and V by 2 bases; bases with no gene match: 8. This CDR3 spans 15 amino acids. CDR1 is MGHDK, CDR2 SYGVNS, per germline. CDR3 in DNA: TGTGCCAGCAGTGAAGAGGCAGGGGGTTCGAATGAGCAGTTCTTC. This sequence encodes CASSEEAGGSNEQFF.

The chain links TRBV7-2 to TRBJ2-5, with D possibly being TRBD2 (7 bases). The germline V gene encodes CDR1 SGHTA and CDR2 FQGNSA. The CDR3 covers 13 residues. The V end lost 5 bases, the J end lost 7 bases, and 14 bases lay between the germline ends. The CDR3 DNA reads TGTGCCAGCAGCCGTCGGGGAGGGGGGACCCAGTACTTC. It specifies CASSRRGGGTQYF.

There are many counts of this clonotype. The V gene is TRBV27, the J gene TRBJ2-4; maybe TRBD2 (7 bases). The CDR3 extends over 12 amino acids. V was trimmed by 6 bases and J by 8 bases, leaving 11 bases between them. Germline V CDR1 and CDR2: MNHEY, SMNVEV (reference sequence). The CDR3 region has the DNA TGTGCCAGCAGCCCGGGGGGCGACATTCAGTACTTC. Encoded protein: CASSPGGDIQYF.

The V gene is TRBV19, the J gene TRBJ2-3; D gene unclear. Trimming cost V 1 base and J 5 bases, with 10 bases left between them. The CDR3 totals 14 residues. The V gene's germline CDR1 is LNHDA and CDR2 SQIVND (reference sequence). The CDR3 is CASSIVGSGDTQYF. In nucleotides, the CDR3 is TGTGCCAGTAGTATAGTAGGGTCTGGAGATACGCAGTATTTT. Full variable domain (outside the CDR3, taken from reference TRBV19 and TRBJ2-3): DGGITQSPKYLFRKEGQNVTLSCEQNLNHDAMYWYRQDPGQGLRLIYYSQIVNDFQKGDIAEGYSVSREKKESFPLTVTSAQKNPTAFYLCASSIVGSGDTQYFGPGTRLTVL.

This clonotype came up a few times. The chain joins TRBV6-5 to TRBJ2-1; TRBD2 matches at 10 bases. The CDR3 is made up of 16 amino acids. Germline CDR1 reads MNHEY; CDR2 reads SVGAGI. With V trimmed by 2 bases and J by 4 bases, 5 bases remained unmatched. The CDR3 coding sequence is TGTGCCAGCAGTTACCTACTAGCGGGGTCTTACAATGAGCAGTTCTTC. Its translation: CASSYLLAGSYNEQFF.

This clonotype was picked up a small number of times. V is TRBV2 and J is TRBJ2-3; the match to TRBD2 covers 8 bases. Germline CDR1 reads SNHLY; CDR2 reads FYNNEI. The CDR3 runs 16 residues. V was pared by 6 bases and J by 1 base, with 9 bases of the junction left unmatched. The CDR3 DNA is TGTGCCAGCAGCCCCTGGCTTAGCGGGGGCACAGATACGCAGTATTTT. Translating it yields CASSPWLSGGTDTQYF.

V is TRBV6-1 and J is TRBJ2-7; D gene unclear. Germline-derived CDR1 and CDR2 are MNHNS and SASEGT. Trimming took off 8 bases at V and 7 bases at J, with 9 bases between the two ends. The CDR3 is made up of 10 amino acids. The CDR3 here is CASRGAEQYF. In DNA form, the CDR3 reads TGTGCCAGCCGTGGCGCTGAGCAGTACTTC.

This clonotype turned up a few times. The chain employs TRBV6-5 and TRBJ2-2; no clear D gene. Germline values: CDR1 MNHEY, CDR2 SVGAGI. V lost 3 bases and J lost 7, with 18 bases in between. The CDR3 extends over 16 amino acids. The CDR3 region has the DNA TGTGCCAGCAGTTATTTCGGAGAAGTAATTGGCGGGGAGCTGTTTTTT. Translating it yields CASSYFGEVIGGELFF.

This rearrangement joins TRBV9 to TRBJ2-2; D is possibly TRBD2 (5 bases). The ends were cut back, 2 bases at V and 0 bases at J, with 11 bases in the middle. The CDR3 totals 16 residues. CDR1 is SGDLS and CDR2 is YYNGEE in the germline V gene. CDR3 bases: TGTGCCAGCAGCGTTATAAGCGGAACGAACACCGGGGAGCTGTTTTTT. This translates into CASSVISGTNTGELFF.

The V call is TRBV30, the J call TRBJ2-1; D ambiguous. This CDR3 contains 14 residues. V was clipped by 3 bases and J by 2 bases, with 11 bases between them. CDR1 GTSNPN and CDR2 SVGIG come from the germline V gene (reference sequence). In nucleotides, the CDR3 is TGTGCCTGGAGGAACGGATTAGCCTACAATGAGCAGTTCTTC. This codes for CAWRNGLAYNEQFF.

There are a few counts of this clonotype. CDR3 protein: CASSPQGVGFYEQYF. The CDR3 DNA reads as TGTGCCAGCAGCCCCCAGGGGGTCGGATTCTACGAGCAGTACTTC. The chain joins TRBV5-8 to TRBJ2-7, with TRBD1 matching over 7 bases. CDR3 length: 15 amino acids. The germline gives CDR1 SGHTS, CDR2 YDEGEE. With 4 bases clipped from V and 3 bases from J, the junction kept 10 bases outside the gene matches.

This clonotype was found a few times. This CDR3 reads CASSLAGTITYEQYF. CDR3 DNA: TGCGCCAGCAGCTTAGCCGGGACAATCACGTACGAGCAGTACTTC. J is TRBJ2-7 and V is TRBV5-1, with D maybe TRBD1 (6 bases). V lost 2 bases, J lost 4 bases, and 16 bases lay in between. The CDR3 has 15 amino acids. Looked up from germline, CDR1 is SGHRS and CDR2 is YFSETQ.

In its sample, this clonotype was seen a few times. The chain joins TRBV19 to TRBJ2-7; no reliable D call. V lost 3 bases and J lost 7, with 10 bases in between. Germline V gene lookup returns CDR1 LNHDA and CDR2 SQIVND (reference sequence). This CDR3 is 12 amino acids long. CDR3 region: CASSIGTLEQYF. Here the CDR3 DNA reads TGTGCCAGTAGTATTGGCACCCTGGAGCAGTACTTC.

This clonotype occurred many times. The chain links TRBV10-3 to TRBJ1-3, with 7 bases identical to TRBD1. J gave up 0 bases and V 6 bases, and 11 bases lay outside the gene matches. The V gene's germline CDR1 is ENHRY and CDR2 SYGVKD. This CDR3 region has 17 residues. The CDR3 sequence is CAIRDPGQRNSGNTIYF. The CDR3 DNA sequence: TGTGCCATCAGGGACCCGGGACAGCGAAACTCTGGAAACACCATATATTTT.

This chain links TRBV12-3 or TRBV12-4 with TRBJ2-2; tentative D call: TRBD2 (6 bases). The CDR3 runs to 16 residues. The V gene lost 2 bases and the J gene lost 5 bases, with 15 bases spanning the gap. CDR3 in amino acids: CASSLLLGGGTGELFF. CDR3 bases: TGTGCCAGCAGTTTACTTCTCGGGGGAGGTACCGGGGAGCTGTTTTTT.